These T cell receptor beta chains were read from a single sample in a study of blood T cell repertoires in COVID-19. Some clones are missing from TCRdb's copy, which holds only in-frame ones; the method was immunoSEQ multiplex PCR. The repertoire has around 120,000 clones, 90% of them found once; the top ten carry under 4.5%. Sample: peripheral blood. Receptors were obtained from a man aged 50 to 60 with active COVID-19. CDR3s include the opening cysteine and the closing phenylalanine or tryptophan. A D gene is named only where the DNA matches it firmly. Expanded clones are given a class, and other clones once, few, many or no size at all.

d_call: TRBD2; v_call: TRBV11-2; j_call: TRBJ2-5; clone_size: .; cdr3_aa: CASSSRLAGGQETQYF; cdr3_nt: TGTGCCAGCAGCTCCCGACTAGCGGGGGGGCAAGAGACCCAGTACTTC
d_call: TRBD1; v_call: TRBV5-4; j_call: TRBJ2-7; clone_size: .; cdr3_aa: CASSRKQGAGDEQYF; cdr3_nt: TGTGCCAGCAGCCGAAAACAGGGGGCGGGGGACGAGCAGTACTTC
d_call: TRBD2; v_call: TRBV9; j_call: TRBJ2-3; clone_size: .; cdr3_aa: CASSVAGTNFADTQYF; cdr3_nt: TGTGCCAGCAGCGTAGCGGGGACTAATTTCGCAGATACGCAGTATTTT
d_call: TRBD2; v_call: TRBV7-8; j_call: TRBJ2-5; clone_size: .; cdr3_aa: CASSPGRETQYF; cdr3_nt: TGTGCCAGCAGCCCCGGGAGGGAGACCCAGTACTTC
d_call: .; v_call: TRBV4-2; j_call: TRBJ1-5; clone_size: .; cdr3_aa: CASSPGQGGGNQPQHF; cdr3_nt: TGTGCCAGCAGCCCGGGGCAGGGAGGCGGCAATCAGCCCCAGCATTTT
d_call: TRBD1; v_call: TRBV6-6; j_call: TRBJ2-6; clone_size: .; cdr3_aa: CASSPSPGTESSGANVLTF; cdr3_nt: TGTGCCAGCAGTCCGTCCCCGGGGACAGAAAGCTCTGGGGCCAACGTCCTGACTTTC
d_call: .; v_call: TRBV30; j_call: TRBJ1-5; clone_size: .; cdr3_aa: CAWSEGRNQPQHF; cdr3_nt: TGTGCCTGGAGTGAGGGGCGCAATCAGCCCCAGCATTTT
d_call: .; v_call: TRBV12-3/TRBV12-4; j_call: TRBJ2-7; clone_size: .; cdr3_aa: CASSQDSSYEQYF; cdr3_nt: TGTGCCAGCAGCCAGGACAGCTCCTACGAGCAGTACTTC
d_call: TRBD2; v_call: TRBV7-2; j_call: TRBJ2-3; clone_size: .; cdr3_aa: CASSLRPPLALTDTQYF; cdr3_nt: TGTGCCAGCAGCTTACGCCCCCCACTAGCGCTAACGGATACGCAGTATTTT
d_call: TRBD2; v_call: TRBV5-1; j_call: TRBJ2-1; clone_size: .; cdr3_aa: CASRGLATYNEQFF; cdr3_nt: TGCGCCAGTCGAGGACTAGCGACCTACAATGAGCAGTTCTTC
d_call: .; v_call: TRBV18; j_call: TRBJ2-2; clone_size: .; cdr3_aa: CASSPKPGRTGELFF; cdr3_nt: TGTGCCAGCTCACCAAAACCAGGGCGGACCGGGGAGCTGTTTTTT
d_call: .; v_call: TRBV28; j_call: TRBJ1-2; clone_size: .; cdr3_aa: CASSLSGGKQGYTF; cdr3_nt: TGTGCCAGCAGTTTATCGGGGGGCAAACAGGGCTACACCTTC
d_call: .; v_call: TRBV6-5; j_call: TRBJ1-1; clone_size: .; cdr3_aa: CASSYRRGGNTEAFF; cdr3_nt: TGTGCCAGCAGTTACAGACGAGGAGGGAACACTGAAGCTTTCTTT
d_call: .; v_call: TRBV18; j_call: TRBJ2-4; clone_size: .; cdr3_aa: CASSPPVGQGKNIQYF; cdr3_nt: TGTGCCAGCTCACCACCGGTTGGGCAGGGGAAAAACATTCAGTACTTC
d_call: TRBD1; v_call: TRBV11-2; j_call: TRBJ2-2; clone_size: .; cdr3_aa: CASSGKTDRGNTGELFF; cdr3_nt: TGTGCCAGCAGCGGCAAGACGGACAGGGGGAACACCGGGGAGCTGTTTTTT
d_call: TRBD1; v_call: TRBV19; j_call: TRBJ1-2; clone_size: .; cdr3_aa: CASSMSFGTVRPYGYTF; cdr3_nt: TGTGCCAGTAGTATGTCATTCGGGACAGTGAGACCCTATGGCTACACCTTC
d_call: TRBD1; v_call: TRBV2; j_call: TRBJ2-2; clone_size: .; cdr3_aa: CASRRQGANTGELFF; cdr3_nt: TGTGCCAGCAGGAGACAGGGAGCGAACACCGGGGAGCTGTTTTTT
d_call: .; v_call: TRBV29-1; j_call: TRBJ1-1; clone_size: few; cdr3_aa: CSGLGANTEAFF; cdr3_nt: TGCAGCGGTTTGGGGGCGAACACTGAAGCTTTCTTT
d_call: TRBD1; v_call: TRBV6-6; j_call: TRBJ1-1; clone_size: .; cdr3_aa: CASRRQGPSSTEAFF; cdr3_nt: TGTGCCAGCAGGCGACAGGGGCCGTCGAGTACTGAAGCTTTCTTT
d_call: TRBD1; v_call: TRBV29-1; j_call: TRBJ2-1; clone_size: .; cdr3_aa: CSVYGQGSEQFF; cdr3_nt: TGCAGCGTTTACGGACAGGGAAGTGAGCAGTTCTTC
d_call: .; v_call: TRBV10-1; j_call: TRBJ2-5; clone_size: .; cdr3_aa: CARRQKETQYF; cdr3_nt: TGCGCCAGGCGACAGAAAGAGACCCAGTACTTC
d_call: TRBD2; v_call: TRBV7-3; j_call: TRBJ2-6; clone_size: .; cdr3_aa: CASSSNGGALSGANVLTF; cdr3_nt: TGTGCCAGCAGCAGTAACGGGGGGGCCCTATCTGGGGCCAACGTCCTGACTTTC
d_call: .; v_call: TRBV11-2; j_call: TRBJ2-2; clone_size: .; cdr3_aa: CASSPLPGNTGELFF; cdr3_nt: TGTGCCAGCAGCCCGCTCCCAGGGAACACCGGGGAGCTGTTTTTT
d_call: TRBD1; v_call: TRBV3-1/TRBV3-2; j_call: TRBJ1-2; clone_size: .; cdr3_aa: CASSQDGGQGGGYTF; cdr3_nt: TGTGCCAGCAGCCAAGATGGGGGACAGGGTGGTGGCTACACCTTC
d_call: .; v_call: TRBV7-2; j_call: TRBJ2-4; clone_size: .; cdr3_aa: CASSLGSLAPENIQYF; cdr3_nt: TGTGCCAGCAGCTTAGGCTCGCTAGCCCCCGAAAACATTCAGTACTTC
d_call: .; v_call: TRBV6-2/TRBV6-3; j_call: TRBJ1-6; clone_size: few; cdr3_aa: CASSYVQNNSPLHF; cdr3_nt: TGTGCCAGCAGTTACGTCCAGAACAATTCACCCCTCCACTTT
d_call: .; v_call: TRBV11-3; j_call: TRBJ2-7; clone_size: once; cdr3_aa: CASSLGETYEQYF; cdr3_nt: TGTGCCAGCAGCTTGGGAGAAACCTACGAGCAGTACTTC
d_call: .; v_call: TRBV7-6; j_call: TRBJ1-1; clone_size: .; cdr3_aa: CASSSAGFNTEAFF; cdr3_nt: TGTGCCAGCAGCTCCGCAGGGTTCAACACTGAAGCTTTCTTT
d_call: TRBD1; v_call: TRBV18; j_call: TRBJ1-4; clone_size: .; cdr3_aa: CASSPQTGGSEKLFF; cdr3_nt: TGTGCCAGCTCACCCCAGACAGGGGGAAGTGAAAAACTGTTTTTT
d_call: TRBD2; v_call: TRBV5-1; j_call: TRBJ2-4; clone_size: .; cdr3_aa: CASSLGLAGVGNIQYF; cdr3_nt: TGCGCCAGCAGCTTGGGACTAGCGGGAGTGGGAAACATTCAGTACTTC
d_call: TRBD1; v_call: TRBV5-1; j_call: TRBJ2-2; clone_size: .; cdr3_aa: CASSLGQGTNTGELFF; cdr3_nt: TGCGCCAGCAGCTTAGGACAGGGGACGAACACCGGGGAGCTGTTTTTT
d_call: .; v_call: TRBV5-4; j_call: TRBJ2-4; clone_size: .; cdr3_aa: CASSLWTTAKNIQYF; cdr3_nt: TGTGCCAGCAGCCTGTGGACAACAGCCAAAAACATTCAGTACTTC
d_call: .; v_call: TRBV2; j_call: TRBJ1-1; clone_size: once; cdr3_aa: CASSIRGTRTEAFF; cdr3_nt: TGTGCCAGCAGTATTAGGGGGACGCGAACTGAAGCTTTCTTT
d_call: .; v_call: TRBV3-1/TRBV3-2; j_call: TRBJ1-1; clone_size: .; cdr3_aa: CASRTHTGNTEAFF; cdr3_nt: TGTGCCAGCAGAACGCATACAGGGAACACTGAAGCTTTCTTT
d_call: .; v_call: TRBV4-1; j_call: TRBJ2-1; clone_size: .; cdr3_aa: CASSQDRGGEHEQFF; cdr3_nt: TGCGCCAGCAGCCAAGATAGAGGAGGGGAGCATGAGCAGTTCTTC
d_call: TRBD1; v_call: TRBV5-6; j_call: TRBJ2-3; clone_size: .; cdr3_aa: CASSPPGQGTPAYF; cdr3_nt: TGTGCCAGCAGCCCCCCGGGACAGGGGACCCCTGCGTATTTT
d_call: TRBD2; v_call: TRBV5-1; j_call: TRBJ2-3; clone_size: .; cdr3_aa: CASSFGLAGAGGDTQYF; cdr3_nt: TGCGCCAGCAGCTTCGGACTAGCGGGGGCCGGGGGAGATACGCAGTATTTT
d_call: TRBD2; v_call: TRBV7-8; j_call: TRBJ2-1; clone_size: .; cdr3_aa: CASSLAGVGSDEQFF; cdr3_nt: TGTGCCAGCAGCTTGGCGGGAGTTGGGTCGGATGAGCAGTTCTTC
d_call: .; v_call: TRBV24-1; j_call: TRBJ2-1; clone_size: .; cdr3_aa: CATSDNQGSTDNEQFF; cdr3_nt: TGTGCCACCAGTGATAATCAGGGGAGCACGGACAATGAGCAGTTCTTC
d_call: TRBD1; v_call: TRBV19; j_call: TRBJ2-7; clone_size: .; cdr3_aa: CATRDREVEQYF; cdr3_nt: TGTGCCACCCGGGACAGGGAGGTCGAGCAGTACTTC
d_call: .; v_call: TRBV18; j_call: TRBJ1-1; clone_size: .; cdr3_aa: CASSPWMGEAEAFF; cdr3_nt: TGTGCCAGCTCACCCTGGATGGGTGAGGCTGAAGCTTTCTTT
d_call: .; v_call: TRBV10-1; j_call: TRBJ2-2; clone_size: .; cdr3_aa: CASSLSATGELFF; cdr3_nt: TGCGCCAGCAGTCTAAGTGCCACCGGGGAGCTGTTTTTT
d_call: TRBD2; v_call: TRBV3-1/TRBV3-2; j_call: TRBJ2-5; clone_size: .; cdr3_aa: CASSQEEGSGRQTQYF; cdr3_nt: TGTGCCAGCAGCCAAGAGGAGGGTAGCGGGAGACAGACCCAGTACTTC
d_call: TRBD1; v_call: TRBV29-1; j_call: TRBJ2-1; clone_size: .; cdr3_aa: CSAEQGARDEQFF; cdr3_nt: TGCAGCGCGGAACAGGGGGCAAGAGATGAGCAGTTCTTC
d_call: .; v_call: TRBV7-2; j_call: TRBJ1-2; clone_size: .; cdr3_aa: CASSPEPQVGYGYTF; cdr3_nt: TGTGCCAGCAGTCCGGAACCTCAGGTTGGCTATGGCTACACCTTC
d_call: .; v_call: TRBV11-2; j_call: TRBJ2-1; clone_size: .; cdr3_aa: CASSPGLDFYNEQFF; cdr3_nt: TGTGCCAGCAGCCCCGGACTCGACTTCTACAATGAGCAGTTCTTC
d_call: .; v_call: TRBV6-1; j_call: TRBJ2-4; clone_size: .; cdr3_aa: CASTDGLAKNIQYF; cdr3_nt: TGTGCCAGCACCGATGGGCTAGCCAAAAACATTCAGTACTTC
d_call: .; v_call: TRBV9; j_call: TRBJ2-4; clone_size: .; cdr3_aa: CASTPSTGSDIQYF; cdr3_nt: TGTGCCAGCACCCCGTCGACAGGTTCGGACATTCAGTACTTC
d_call: TRBD1; v_call: TRBV24-1; j_call: TRBJ1-5; clone_size: .; cdr3_aa: CATSEGGQGNQPQHF; cdr3_nt: TGTGCCACCAGTGAGGGAGGACAGGGCAATCAGCCCCAGCATTTT
d_call: .; v_call: TRBV6-5; j_call: TRBJ1-3; clone_size: .; cdr3_aa: CASSSQSSSGNTIYF; cdr3_nt: TGTGCCAGCAGTTCTCAGTCCAGCTCTGGAAACACCATATATTTT
d_call: .; v_call: TRBV29-1; j_call: TRBJ2-3; clone_size: .; cdr3_aa: CSMKQGKFTDTQYF; cdr3_nt: TGCAGCATGAAACAGGGCAAGTTCACAGATACGCAGTATTTT
d_call: TRBD2; v_call: TRBV7-9; j_call: TRBJ2-2; clone_size: .; cdr3_aa: CASMGGANTGELFF; cdr3_nt: TGTGCCAGCATGGGAGGGGCGAACACCGGGGAGCTGTTTTTT
d_call: TRBD1; v_call: TRBV7-2; j_call: TRBJ2-1; clone_size: .; cdr3_aa: CASSLAPGGGSYNEQFF; cdr3_nt: TGTGCCAGCAGCTTAGCGCCAGGGGGCGGGTCCTACAATGAGCAGTTCTTC
d_call: TRBD1; v_call: TRBV10-3; j_call: TRBJ1-2; clone_size: .; cdr3_aa: CAIRAGTGGLDGYTF; cdr3_nt: TGTGCCATCAGAGCCGGGACAGGGGGTTTGGATGGCTACACCTTC
d_call: .; v_call: TRBV5-5; j_call: TRBJ2-1; clone_size: .; cdr3_aa: CASSFAGTPSVNEQFF; cdr3_nt: TGTGCCAGCAGCTTCGCCGGGACTCCTAGCGTCAATGAGCAGTTCTTC
d_call: TRBD1; v_call: TRBV18; j_call: TRBJ2-3; clone_size: once; cdr3_aa: CASSPDRVGDTQYF; cdr3_nt: TGTGCCAGCTCACCCGACAGGGTGGGGGATACGCAGTATTTT
d_call: TRBD1; v_call: TRBV7-2; j_call: TRBJ1-3; clone_size: .; cdr3_aa: CASSPEGAAGNTIYF; cdr3_nt: TGTGCCAGCAGCCCCGAGGGGGCAGCTGGAAACACCATATATTTT
d_call: TRBD2; v_call: TRBV11-2; j_call: TRBJ2-1; clone_size: .; cdr3_aa: CASSYEGLAGGVEQFF; cdr3_nt: TGTGCCAGCAGCTACGAAGGACTAGCGGGAGGTGTTGAGCAGTTCTTC
d_call: TRBD1; v_call: TRBV5-1; j_call: TRBJ2-5; clone_size: .; cdr3_aa: CASSPGTGRGETQYF; cdr3_nt: TGCGCCAGCAGCCCGGGGACAGGGAGGGGCGAGACCCAGTACTTC
d_call: .; v_call: TRBV7-2; j_call: TRBJ1-2; clone_size: .; cdr3_aa: CASSDRFYGYTF; cdr3_nt: TGTGCCAGCAGCGACAGGTTCTATGGCTACACCTTC